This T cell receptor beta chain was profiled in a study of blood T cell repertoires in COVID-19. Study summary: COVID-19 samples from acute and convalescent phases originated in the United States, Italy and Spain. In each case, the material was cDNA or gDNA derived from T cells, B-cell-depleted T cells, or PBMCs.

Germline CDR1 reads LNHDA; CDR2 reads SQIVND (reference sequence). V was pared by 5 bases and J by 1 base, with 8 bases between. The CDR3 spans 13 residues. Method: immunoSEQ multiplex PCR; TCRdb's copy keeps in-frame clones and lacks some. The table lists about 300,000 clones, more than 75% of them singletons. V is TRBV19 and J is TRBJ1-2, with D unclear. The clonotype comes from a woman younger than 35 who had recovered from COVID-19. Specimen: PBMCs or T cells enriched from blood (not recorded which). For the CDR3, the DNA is TGTGCCAGTAGTCAGACGGGTAACTATGGCTACACCTTC. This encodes CASSQTGNYGYTF.